This entry lists 25 T cell receptor beta chains sequenced from one sample in a study of blood T cell repertoires in COVID-19. Only in-frame clones appear in the TCRdb table, and some are missing; sequencing was by immunoSEQ multiplex PCR. The sample has approximately 110,000 clones; 84% are singletons. The sample taken for sequencing was peripheral blood. The receptors originated from a woman aged 80 or older with active or convalescent COVID-19.

This chain joins TRBV9 and TRBJ2-1; TRBD2 aligns across 11 bases. The V gene's germline CDR1 is SGDLS and CDR2 YYNGEE. The CDR3 contains 16 residues. The junction had 3 bases not matched to a gene; V was cut back by 3 bases and J by 1 base. CDR3 protein: CASSGASGRSYNEQFF. In DNA form, the CDR3 reads TGTGCCAGCAGCGGGGCTAGCGGGAGGTCCTACAATGAGCAGTTCTTC. Together with reference TRBV9 and TRBJ2-1, the CDR3 gives the full variable domain: DSGVTQTPKHLITATGQRVTLRCSPRSGDLSVYWYQQSLDQGLQFLIQYYNGEERAKGNILERFSAQQFPDLHSELNLSSLELGDSALYFCASSGASGRSYNEQFFGPGTRLTVL.

The rearrangement joins TRBV12-3 or TRBV12-4 to TRBJ2-7; no clear D gene. This CDR3 is built from 11 residues. Trimming cost V 3 bases and J 4 bases, with 4 bases left between them. The CDR3 DNA reads as TGTGCCAGCAGTTTTCAGTACGAGCAGTACTTC. Its protein product is CASSFQYEQYF.

The gene calls are TRBV14 and TRBJ1-4; the D is unclear. Germline V CDR1 and CDR2: SGHDN, FVKESK. CDR3 size: 16 residues. The ends were cut back, 6 bases at V and 3 bases at J, with 17 bases in the middle. The CDR3 region is CASRRNPRRANEKLFF. As DNA, the CDR3 is TGTGCCAGCAGACGTAACCCCAGGCGGGCTAATGAAAAACTGTTTTTT.

The V gene is TRBV20-1, the J gene TRBJ2-2; no clear D gene. The CDR3 sequence is 15 residues long. Germline V gene lookup returns CDR1 DFQATT and CDR2 SNEGSKA (reference sequence). V was shortened by 3 bases and J by 2 bases, with 13 bases between the two germline ends. The DNA of the CDR3 is TGCAGTGCTAGTTCCCGCGCTCGTAACACCGGGGAGCTGTTTTTT. Protein sequence: CSASSRARNTGELFF.

The chain combines TRBV24-1 with TRBJ2-7, with 13 bases that match TRBD2. CDR1 and CDR2 (germline): KGHDR, SFDVKD. The CDR3 is made up of 17 amino acids. J was trimmed by 4 bases and V by 4 bases; bases with no gene match: 9. The CDR3 nucleotides read TGTGCCACCAGTGAACGCAAACCGGGACTAGCGGGGTACGAGCAGTACTTC. It translates to CATSERKPGLAGYEQYF.

This chain uses TRBV19 with TRBJ2-7, with 11 bases aligning to TRBD2. V dropped 5 bases and J dropped 4; count of bases not matched to a gene: 4. Germline CDR1 is LNHDA and CDR2 is SQIVND (reference sequence). The CDR3 sequence is 14 residues long. DNA of the CDR3: TGTGCCAGTAGTTCCGGGACTAGCGGTTACGAGCAGTACTTC. It specifies CASSSGTSGYEQYF.

The CDR3 bases are TGTGCCAGCAGCCCACCTAGCGGGAGAGTTAATGAGCAGTTCTTC. This sequence encodes CASSPPSGRVNEQFF. The chain recombines TRBV5-6 with TRBJ2-1; 10 nucleotides line up with TRBD2. CDR3 size: 15 residues. Germline CDR1 reads SGHDT; CDR2 reads YYEEEE. The trim removed 4 bases at V and 7 bases at J, leaving 8 bases unmatched. The entire variable domain, with the rest obtained from reference TRBV5-6 and TRBJ2-1, is as follows: DAGVTQSPTHLIKTRGQQVTLRCSPKSGHDTVSWYQQALGQGPQFIFQYYEEEERQRGNFPDRFSGHQFPNYSSELNVNALLLGDSALYLCASSPPSGRVNEQFFGPGTRLTVL.

The chain has TRBV6-5 and TRBJ1-2; a possible D gene is TRBD1 (6 bases). CDR3 length: 13 amino acids. Germline V gives CDR1 MNHEY, CDR2 SVGAGI. V was trimmed by 6 bases and J by 8 bases, leaving 16 bases between them. The CDR3 sequence: CASRFGTMSGYTF. Written as DNA, the CDR3 is TGTGCCAGCAGGTTCGGGACAATGTCGGGCTACACCTTC.

The rearrangement links TRBV5-4 to TRBJ2-3; D is undetermined. CDR3 length: 12 amino acids. Looked up from germline, CDR1 is SGHNT and CDR2 is YYREEE (reference sequence). Trimming removed 2 bases from V and 2 bases from J, with 3 bases in between. The DNA of the CDR3 is TGTGCCAGCAGCTTATACACAGATACGCAGTATTTT. It codes for CASSLYTDTQYF.

The V call is TRBV3-1 (or the pseudogene TRBV3-2), the J call TRBJ2-2; D gene uncertain. CDR1 and CDR2 (germline): LGHDT, YNNKEL (reference sequence). This CDR3 has 13 residues. Trimming cost V 1 base and J 6 bases, with 6 bases left between them. The CDR3 nucleotides are TGTGCCAGCAGCCAAGTAAGCTCCGGGGAGCTGTTTTTT. This gives the protein CASSQVSSGELFF.

V usage is TRBV6-4 and J usage is TRBJ1-1; D is ambiguous. V was cut by 5 bases and J by 1 base, with 8 bases left in between. The germline V gene encodes CDR1 MRHNA and CDR2 SNTAGT. The CDR3 covers 13 residues. Here the CDR3 DNA reads TGTGCCAGCAGTCGCGGATGGAACACTGAAGCTTTCTTT. Encoded protein: CASSRGWNTEAFF.

In this sample, this clone turned up a few times. The chain has TRBV2 and TRBJ1-6; D ambiguous. This CDR3 has 12 residues. Trimming shortened V by 5 bases and J by 5 bases, and 4 bases separated the two germline ends. The V gene's germline CDR1 is SNHLY and CDR2 FYNNEI. CDR3 amino acids: CASSQNNSPLHF. CDR3 sequence (DNA): TGTGCCAGCAGTCAGAATAATTCACCCCTCCACTTT.

J is TRBJ2-3 and V is TRBV7-3; TRBD1 aligns across 10 bases. This CDR3 contains 14 residues. The V and J ends lost 6 bases and 4 bases, in that order; junction bases with no gene match: 4. Germline CDR1 and CDR2: SGHTA and FQGTGA. The CDR3 loop reads CASRTGTGADTQYF. The CDR3 DNA reads TGTGCCAGCAGGACCGGGACAGGGGCAGATACGCAGTATTTT.

The chain joins TRBV5-1 to TRBJ1-2; a possible D gene is TRBD1 (5 bases). The CDR3 runs to 15 residues. CDR1 SGHRS and CDR2 YFSETQ come from the germline V gene. Deletions cut 5 bases from V and 6 bases from J, with 20 bases between. In nucleotides, the CDR3 is TGCGCCAGCAGTCGGGGCCAGGGCCGGGAGAATGGCTACACCTTC. Protein: CASSRGQGRENGYTF.

This clone showed up just a few times. V usage is TRBV5-6 and J usage is TRBJ1-1; no definite D call. CDR1 SGHDT and CDR2 YYEEEE come from the germline V gene. Trimming shortened V by 6 bases and J by 2 bases, and 8 bases separated the two germline ends. CDR3 length equals 12 residues. For the CDR3, the DNA is TGTGCCAGCAACTTTATAAACACTGAAGCTTTCTTT. The encoded protein is CASNFINTEAFF.

V and J are TRBV29-1 and TRBJ1-5; no clear D. The CDR3 has 14 residues. Germline-derived CDR1 and CDR2 are SQVTM and ANQGSEA. The ends were cut back, 4 bases at V and 4 bases at J, with 14 bases in the middle. The CDR3 nucleotides are TGCAGCGTTGCCGACACCATTAGGAATCAGCCCCAGCATTTT. Protein sequence: CSVADTIRNQPQHF.

The chain employs TRBV29-1 and TRBJ2-5; D is possibly TRBD1 (5 bases). This CDR3 is built from 13 residues. From germline, CDR1 is SQVTM and CDR2 ANQGSEA. V was trimmed by 6 bases and J by 4 bases, leaving 15 bases between them. CDR3 in amino acids: CSVVSRVGETQYF. The DNA of the CDR3 is TGCAGCGTGGTCTCCAGGGTTGGAGAGACCCAGTACTTC.

This rearrangement joins TRBV10-3 to TRBJ1-1; D is unresolved. Germline loops: CDR1 ENHRY, CDR2 SYGVKD. The V end was cut by 7 bases, the J end by 0 bases, with 15 bases between. This CDR3 has 15 residues. DNA of the CDR3: TGTGCCATCACTCCCCGAGGGCCAATGAACACTGAAGCTTTCTTT. This sequence encodes CAITPRGPMNTEAFF.

This clone was seen many times. The genes are TRBV7-2 and TRBJ1-4; 7 nucleotides agree with TRBD1. The germline CDR1 and CDR2 sequences are SGHTA and FQGNSA. Trimming at V came to 0 bases and at J to 8 bases, leaving 3 bases not matched to a gene. The CDR3 is made up of 14 amino acids. Written as DNA, the CDR3 is TGTGCCAGCAGCTTAGCCGGAGGGGGCGAAAAACTGTTTTTT. Residues: CASSLAGGGEKLFF.

The gene calls are TRBV25-1 and TRBJ2-5; TRBD2 matches 11 bases. Germline V gene lookup returns CDR1 MGHDK and CDR2 SYGVNS. The CDR3 sequence is 16 residues long. The V and J ends lost 4 bases and 0 bases, in that order; junction bases with no gene match: 4. The CDR3 bases are TGTGCCAGCAGTGTGGGGACTAGCGGATACCAAGAGACCCAGTACTTC. The encoded protein is CASSVGTSGYQETQYF.

This rearrangement joins TRBV9 to TRBJ1-3; tentative D call: TRBD1 (5 bases). Trimming pared 2 bases from V and 0 bases from J, leaving 9 bases between. From germline, CDR1 is SGDLS and CDR2 YYNGEE. CDR3 length: 15 amino acids. DNA for the CDR3: TGTGCCAGCAGCGTCGGGGACTCCTCTGGAAACACCATATATTTT. Translated: CASSVGDSSGNTIYF.

The gene calls are TRBV7-3 and TRBJ2-3; 8 bases line up with TRBD1. This CDR3 contains 15 residues. Trimming removed 4 bases from V and 1 base from J; junction bases left unmatched: 4. Germline V gives CDR1 SGHTA, CDR2 FQGTGA. The CDR3 sequence: CASSSQGVGTDTQYF. CDR3 coding DNA: TGTGCCAGCAGCTCACAGGGGGTAGGCACAGATACGCAGTATTTT.

DNA of the CDR3: TGTGCCAGCAGTCGGACGTCGAGGGGGGAGCAGTACTTC. It encodes CASSRTSRGEQYF. The V and J genes are TRBV6-6 and TRBJ2-7; D is possibly TRBD1 (6 bases). Trimming removed 5 bases at V and 7 bases at J, with 15 bases between. Per germline, CDR1 MNHNY and CDR2 SVGAGI (reference sequence). This CDR3 spans 13 amino acids.

The rearrangement joins TRBV9 to TRBJ2-1, with D perhaps matching TRBD2 (6 bases). Trimming removed 1 base from V and 7 bases from J, with 15 bases in between. Germline loops: CDR1 SGDLS, CDR2 YYNGEE. The CDR3 is made up of 15 amino acids. The CDR3, as DNA: TGTGCCAGCAGCGTATCGGCGGGGCTAGGGAATGAGCAGTTCTTC. Translated, it gives CASSVSAGLGNEQFF.

This clone was seen only once. The chain links TRBV11-3 to TRBJ2-5, with 10 bases matching TRBD1. Germline V gene sequence: CDR1 SGHNT, CDR2 YENEEA. After removal of 3 bases from V and 5 bases from J, the junction contained 6 bases not matched to a gene. The CDR3 loop spans 15 amino acids. The chain's CDR3 is CASSLDRGAVETQYF. In nucleotides, the CDR3 is TGTGCCAGCAGCTTGGACAGGGGGGCGGTGGAGACCCAGTACTTC.